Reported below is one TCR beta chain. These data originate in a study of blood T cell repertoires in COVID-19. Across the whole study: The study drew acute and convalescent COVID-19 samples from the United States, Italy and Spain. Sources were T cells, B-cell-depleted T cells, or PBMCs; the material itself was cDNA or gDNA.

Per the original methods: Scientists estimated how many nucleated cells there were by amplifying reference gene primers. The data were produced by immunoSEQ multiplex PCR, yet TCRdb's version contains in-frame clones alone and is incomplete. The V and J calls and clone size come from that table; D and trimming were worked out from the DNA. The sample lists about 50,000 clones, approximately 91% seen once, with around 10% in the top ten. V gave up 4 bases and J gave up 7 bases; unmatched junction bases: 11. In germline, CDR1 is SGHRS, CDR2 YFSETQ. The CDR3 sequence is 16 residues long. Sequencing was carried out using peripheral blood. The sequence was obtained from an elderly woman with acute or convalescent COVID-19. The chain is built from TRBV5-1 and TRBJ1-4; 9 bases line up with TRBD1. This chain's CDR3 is CASSPHAGTGREKLFF. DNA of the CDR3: TGCGCCAGCAGCCCCCACGCCGGGACAGGGCGTGAAAAACTGTTTTTT.